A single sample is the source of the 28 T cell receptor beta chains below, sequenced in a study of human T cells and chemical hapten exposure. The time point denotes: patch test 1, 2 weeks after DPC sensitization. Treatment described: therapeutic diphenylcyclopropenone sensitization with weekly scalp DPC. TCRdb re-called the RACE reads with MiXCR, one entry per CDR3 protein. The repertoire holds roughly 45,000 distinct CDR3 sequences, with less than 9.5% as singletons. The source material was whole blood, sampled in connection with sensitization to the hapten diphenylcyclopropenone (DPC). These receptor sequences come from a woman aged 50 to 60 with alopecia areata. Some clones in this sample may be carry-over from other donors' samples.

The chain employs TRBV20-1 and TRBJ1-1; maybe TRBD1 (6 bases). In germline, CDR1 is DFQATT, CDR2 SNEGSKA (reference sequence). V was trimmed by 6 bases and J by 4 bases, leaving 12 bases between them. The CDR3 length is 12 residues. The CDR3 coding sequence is TGCAGTGCCCTTGAGGGGGTCACTGAAGCTTTCTTT. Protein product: CSALEGVTEAFF.

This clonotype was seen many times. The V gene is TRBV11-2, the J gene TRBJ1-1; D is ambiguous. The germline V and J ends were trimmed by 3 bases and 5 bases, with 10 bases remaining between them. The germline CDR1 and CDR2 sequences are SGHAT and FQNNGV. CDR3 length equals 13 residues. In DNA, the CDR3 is TGTGCCAGCAGCTTGATCGGGGAGACTGAAGCTTTCTTT. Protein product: CASSLIGETEAFF.

For the CDR3, the DNA is TGCAGCGTTGAAGACACAGTTTCTTTCTTT. Protein sequence: CSVEDTVSFF. This chain links TRBV29-1 with TRBJ1-1; D unresolved. This CDR3 comprises 10 residues. Germline V lookup: CDR1 SQVTM, CDR2 ANQGSEA. The germline V and J ends were trimmed by 0 bases and 12 bases, with 8 bases remaining between them.

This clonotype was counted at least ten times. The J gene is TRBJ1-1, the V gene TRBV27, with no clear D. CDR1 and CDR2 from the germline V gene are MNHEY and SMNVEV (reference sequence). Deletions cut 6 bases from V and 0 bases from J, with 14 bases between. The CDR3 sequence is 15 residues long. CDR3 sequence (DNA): TGTGCCAGCAGCCGTATTTCCAGCATGAACACTGAAGCTTTCTTT. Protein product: CASSRISSMNTEAFF.

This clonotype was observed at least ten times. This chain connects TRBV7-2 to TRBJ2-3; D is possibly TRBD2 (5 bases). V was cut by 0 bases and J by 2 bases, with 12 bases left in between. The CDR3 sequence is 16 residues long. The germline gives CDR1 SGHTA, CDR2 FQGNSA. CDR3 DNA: TGTGCCAGCAGCTTAGCCGACGGGGTGCCCACAGATACGCAGTATTTT. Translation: CASSLADGVPTDTQYF.

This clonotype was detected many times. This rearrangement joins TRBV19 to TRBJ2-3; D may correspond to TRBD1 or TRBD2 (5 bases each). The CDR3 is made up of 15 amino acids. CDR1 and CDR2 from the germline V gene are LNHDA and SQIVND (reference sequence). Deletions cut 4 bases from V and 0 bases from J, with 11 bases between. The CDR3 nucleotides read TGTGCCAGTAGTACCCGGGACCCCAGCACAGATACGCAGTATTTT. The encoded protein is CASSTRDPSTDTQYF.

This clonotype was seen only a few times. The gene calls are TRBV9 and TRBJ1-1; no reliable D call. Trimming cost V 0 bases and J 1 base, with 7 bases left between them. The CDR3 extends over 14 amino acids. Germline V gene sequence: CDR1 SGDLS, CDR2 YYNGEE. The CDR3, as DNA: TGTGCCAGCAGCGTAGCAAGCCAGAACACTGAAGCTTTCTTT. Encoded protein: CASSVASQNTEAFF.

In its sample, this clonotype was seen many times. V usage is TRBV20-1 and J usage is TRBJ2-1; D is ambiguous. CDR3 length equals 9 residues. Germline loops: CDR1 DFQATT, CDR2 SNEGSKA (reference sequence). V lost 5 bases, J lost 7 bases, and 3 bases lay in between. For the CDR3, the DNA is TGCAGTGCTCGTAATGAGCAGTTCTTC. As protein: CSARNEQFF.

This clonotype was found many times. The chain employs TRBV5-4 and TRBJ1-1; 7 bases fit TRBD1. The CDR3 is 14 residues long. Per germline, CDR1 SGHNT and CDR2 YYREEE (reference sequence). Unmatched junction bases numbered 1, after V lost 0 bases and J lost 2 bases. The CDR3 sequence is CASSLVGGNTEAFF. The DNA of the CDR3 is TGTGCCAGCAGCTTGGTAGGGGGCAACACTGAAGCTTTCTTT.

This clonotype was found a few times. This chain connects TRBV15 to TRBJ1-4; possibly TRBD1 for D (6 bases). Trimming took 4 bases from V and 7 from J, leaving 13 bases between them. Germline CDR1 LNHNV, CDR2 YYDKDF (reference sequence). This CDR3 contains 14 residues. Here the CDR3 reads CATSNRVISEKLFF. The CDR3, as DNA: TGTGCCACCAGCAACAGGGTGATTAGTGAAAAACTGTTTTTT.

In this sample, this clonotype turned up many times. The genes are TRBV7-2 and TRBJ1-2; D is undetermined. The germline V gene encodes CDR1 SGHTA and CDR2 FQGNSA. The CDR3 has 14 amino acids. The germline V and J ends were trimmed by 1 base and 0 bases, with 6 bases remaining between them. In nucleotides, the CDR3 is TGTGCCAGCAGCTTAGACCGGTCTAACTATGGCTACACCTTC. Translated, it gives CASSLDRSNYGYTF.

DNA of the CDR3: TGCAGTGCTAGAGACGGACCTTATGGCTACACCTTC. Encoded protein: CSARDGPYGYTF. This chain connects TRBV20-1 to TRBJ1-2; the D is unclear. Trimming left V 0 bases short and J 5 bases short, with 7 bases between. Germline CDR1 and CDR2: DFQATT and SNEGSKA (reference sequence). This CDR3 contains 12 residues.

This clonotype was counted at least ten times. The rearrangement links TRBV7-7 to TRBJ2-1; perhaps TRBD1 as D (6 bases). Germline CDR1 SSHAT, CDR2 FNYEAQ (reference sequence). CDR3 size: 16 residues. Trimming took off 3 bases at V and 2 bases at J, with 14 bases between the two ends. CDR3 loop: CASSLEQGPPYNEQFF. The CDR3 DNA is TGTGCCAGCAGCTTGGAACAGGGACCTCCCTACAATGAGCAGTTCTTC. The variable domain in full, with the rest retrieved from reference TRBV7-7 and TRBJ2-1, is GAGVSQSPRYKVTKRGQDVTLRCDPISSHATLYWYQQALGQGPEFLTYFNYEAQPDKSGLPSDRFSAERPEGSISTLTIQRTEQRDSAMYRCASSLEQGPPYNEQFFGPGTRLTVL.

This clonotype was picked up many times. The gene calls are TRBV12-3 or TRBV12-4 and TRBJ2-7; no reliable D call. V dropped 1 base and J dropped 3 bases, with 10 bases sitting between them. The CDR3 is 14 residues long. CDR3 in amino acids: CASSLGSTYYEQYF. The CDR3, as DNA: TGTGCCAGCAGTTTAGGCTCCACCTACTACGAGCAGTACTTC.

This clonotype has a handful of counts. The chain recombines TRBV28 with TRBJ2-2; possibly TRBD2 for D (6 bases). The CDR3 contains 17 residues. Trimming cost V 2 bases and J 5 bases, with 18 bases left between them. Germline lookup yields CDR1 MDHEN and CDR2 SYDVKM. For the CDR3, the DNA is TGTGCCAGCAGTTTACCCCTGCGGGGTCAACGGACCGGGGAGCTGTTTTTT. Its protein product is CASSLPLRGQRTGELFF.

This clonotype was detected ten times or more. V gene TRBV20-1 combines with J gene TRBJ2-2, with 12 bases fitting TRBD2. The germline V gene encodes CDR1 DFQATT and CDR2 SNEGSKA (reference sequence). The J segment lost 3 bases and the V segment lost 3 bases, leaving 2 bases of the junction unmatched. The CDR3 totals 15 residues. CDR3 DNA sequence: TGCAGTGCTAGGACTAGCGGGAGTGACACCGGGGAGCTGTTTTTT. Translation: CSARTSGSDTGELFF.

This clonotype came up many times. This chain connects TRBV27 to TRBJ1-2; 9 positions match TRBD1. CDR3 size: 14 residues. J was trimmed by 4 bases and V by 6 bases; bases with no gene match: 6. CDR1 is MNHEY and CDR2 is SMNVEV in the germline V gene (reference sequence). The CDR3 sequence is CASRKTGGLYGYTF. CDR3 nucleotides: TGTGCCAGCAGAAAAACAGGGGGCCTCTATGGCTACACCTTC.

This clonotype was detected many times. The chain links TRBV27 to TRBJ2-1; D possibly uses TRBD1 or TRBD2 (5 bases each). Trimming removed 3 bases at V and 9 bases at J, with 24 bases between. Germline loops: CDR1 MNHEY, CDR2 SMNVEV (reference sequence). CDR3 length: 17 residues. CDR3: CASSLGPLAKGNGEQFF. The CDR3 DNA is TGTGCCAGCAGTTTGGGCCCCCTAGCAAAGGGGAACGGTGAGCAGTTCTTC.

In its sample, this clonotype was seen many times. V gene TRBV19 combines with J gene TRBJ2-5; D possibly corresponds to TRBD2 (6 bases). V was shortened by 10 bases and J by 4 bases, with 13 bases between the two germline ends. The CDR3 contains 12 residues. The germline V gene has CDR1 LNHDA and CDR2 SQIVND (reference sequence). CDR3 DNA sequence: TGTGCCACCTTATCCGGGGGAGAGACCCAGTACTTC. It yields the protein CATLSGGETQYF.

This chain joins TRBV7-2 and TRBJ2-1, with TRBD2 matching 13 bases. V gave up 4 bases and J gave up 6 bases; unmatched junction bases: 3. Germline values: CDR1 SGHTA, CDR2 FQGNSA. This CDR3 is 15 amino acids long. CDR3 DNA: TGTGCCAGCAGCTCCCGACTAGCGGGAGGCAATGAGCAGTTCTTC. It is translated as CASSSRLAGGNEQFF. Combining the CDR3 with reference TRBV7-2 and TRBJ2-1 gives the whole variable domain GAGVSQSPSNKVTEKGKDVELRCDPISGHTALYWYRQSLGQGLEFLIYFQGNSAPDKSGLPSDRFSAERTGGSVSTLTIQRTQQEDSAVYLCASSSRLAGGNEQFFGPGTRLTVL.

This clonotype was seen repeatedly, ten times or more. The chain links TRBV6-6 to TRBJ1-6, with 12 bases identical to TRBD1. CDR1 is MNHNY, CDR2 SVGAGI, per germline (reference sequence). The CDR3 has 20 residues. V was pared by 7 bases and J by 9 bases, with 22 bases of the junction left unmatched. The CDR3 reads CASKKLAGTGGPQGGSPLHF. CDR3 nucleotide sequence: TGTGCCAGCAAAAAACTGGCTGGGACAGGGGGCCCCCAAGGGGGTTCACCCCTCCACTTT.

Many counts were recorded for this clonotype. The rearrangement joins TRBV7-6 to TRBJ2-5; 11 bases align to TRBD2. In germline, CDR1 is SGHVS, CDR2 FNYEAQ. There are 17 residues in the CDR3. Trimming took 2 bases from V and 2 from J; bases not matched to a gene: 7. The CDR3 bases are TGTGCCAGCAGCTTACGGCTAGCGGGAGGAATACAAGAGACCCAGTACTTC. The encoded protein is CASSLRLAGGIQETQYF.

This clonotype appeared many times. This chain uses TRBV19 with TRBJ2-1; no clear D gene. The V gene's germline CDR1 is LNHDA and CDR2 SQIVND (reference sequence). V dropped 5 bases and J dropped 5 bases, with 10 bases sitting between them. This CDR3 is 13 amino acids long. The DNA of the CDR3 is TGTGCCAGTAGTGTCTACATAGACAATGAGCAGTTCTTC. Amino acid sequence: CASSVYIDNEQFF.

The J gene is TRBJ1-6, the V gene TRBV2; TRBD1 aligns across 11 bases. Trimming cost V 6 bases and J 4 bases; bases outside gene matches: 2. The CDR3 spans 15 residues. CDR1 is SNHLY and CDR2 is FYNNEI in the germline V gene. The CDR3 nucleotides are TGTGCCAGCAGGGGACAGGGGGTATATAATTCACCCCTCCACTTT. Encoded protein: CASRGQGVYNSPLHF.

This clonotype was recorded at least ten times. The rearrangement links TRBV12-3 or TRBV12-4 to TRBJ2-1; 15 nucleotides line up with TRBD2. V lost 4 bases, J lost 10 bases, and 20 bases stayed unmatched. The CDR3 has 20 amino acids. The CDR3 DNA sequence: TGTGCCAGCAGTTCAAACCCCGGACTAGCGGGAGGGCCGGTGGATAGGGAGCAGTTCTTC. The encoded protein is CASSSNPGLAGGPVDREQFF.

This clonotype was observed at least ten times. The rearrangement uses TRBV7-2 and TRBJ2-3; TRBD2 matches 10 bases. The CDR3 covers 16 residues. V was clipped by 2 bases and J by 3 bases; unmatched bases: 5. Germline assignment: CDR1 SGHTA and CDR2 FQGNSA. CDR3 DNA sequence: TGTGCCAGCAGCTTATCAGCGGGAGGGGGTACAGATACGCAGTATTTT. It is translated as CASSLSAGGGTDTQYF.

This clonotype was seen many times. The CDR3, as DNA: TGTGCCATCAGTGAGTCGGGACAGGGGAGCACTGAAGCTTTCTTT. Its protein product is CAISESGQGSTEAFF. V usage is TRBV10-3 and J usage is TRBJ1-1; 10 bases align to TRBD1. This CDR3 spans 15 amino acids. CDR1 is ENHRY, CDR2 SYGVKD, per germline. With V trimmed by 0 bases and J by 4 bases, 2 bases remained unmatched.

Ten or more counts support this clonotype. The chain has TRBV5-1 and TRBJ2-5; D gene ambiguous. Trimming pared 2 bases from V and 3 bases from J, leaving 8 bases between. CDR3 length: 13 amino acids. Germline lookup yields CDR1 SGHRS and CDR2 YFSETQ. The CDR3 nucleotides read TGCGCCAGCAGCTTCGCAGGAAAAGAGACCCAGTACTTC. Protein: CASSFAGKETQYF.